A selection of T cell receptor beta chains follows, all from one sample in a study of T cell clones after liver transplantation. Clones were sequenced by immunoSEQ multiplex PCR, and TCRdb holds only the in-frame ones, with some missing. The table records more than 95,000 clones, 90% of them present only once. The source material was CD4+ T cells from blood, sampled 12 months after liver transplant. The receptors stem from a human patient who received a liver transplant. Some of these T cells may belong to the graft donor. The CDR3 runs from the conserved cysteine through the conserved F or W. Fields, in order: clone size, D gene, J gene, CDR3 length, V gene, CDR3 DNA, CDR3 protein. The D gene is left open where the match is weak. The listing skips clone size in some rows; elsewhere it reads once, few, many or a size class.

abundance: -
d_gene: TRBD1
j_gene: TRBJ1-4
len: 15
v_gene: TRBV19
CDR3nt: TGTGCCAGTAGTGTTCCAGGGGGCCTTTTCGAAAAACTGTTTTTT
CDR3aa: CASSVPGGLFEKLFF

abundance: -
d_gene: TRBD1
j_gene: TRBJ1-4
len: 16
v_gene: TRBV7-2
CDR3nt: TGTGCCAGCAGCTCCAGCCCACAGGGGCTAGGTGAAAAACTGTTTTTT
CDR3aa: CASSSSPQGLGEKLFF

abundance: -
d_gene: TRBD2
j_gene: TRBJ2-7
len: 17
v_gene: TRBV27
CDR3nt: TGTGCCAGCAGTTTAAAGAAGGTCGCTAGCGGAACCTACGAGCAGTACTTC
CDR3aa: CASSLKKVASGTYEQYF

abundance: -
d_gene: TRBD1
j_gene: TRBJ2-5
len: 15
v_gene: TRBV27
CDR3nt: TGTGCCAGCAGTCCGACACAGGGGGCTTGGGAGACCCAGTACTTC
CDR3aa: CASSPTQGAWETQYF

abundance: -
d_gene: -
j_gene: TRBJ1-1
len: 14
v_gene: TRBV30
CDR3nt: TGTGCCCGCGGATCGGGGGGCTTATGGTCTGAAGCTTTCTTT
CDR3aa: CARGSGGLWSEAFF

abundance: once
d_gene: -
j_gene: TRBJ2-4
len: 15
v_gene: TRBV4-3
CDR3nt: TGCGCCAGCAGCCAAGATGGAAACAGCAAAAACATTCAGTACTTC
CDR3aa: CASSQDGNSKNIQYF

abundance: -
d_gene: -
j_gene: TRBJ1-3
len: 19
v_gene: TRBV7-9
CDR3nt: TGTGCCAGCAGCCCCCGCCCGCTCTGGACCGCCGACTCTGGAAACACCATATATTTT
CDR3aa: CASSPRPLWTADSGNTIYF

abundance: -
d_gene: TRBD1
j_gene: TRBJ2-2
len: 16
v_gene: TRBV7-2
CDR3nt: TGTGCCAGCAGCTTACCGGGACAGGGGGCTTTCGGGGAGCTGTTTTTT
CDR3aa: CASSLPGQGAFGELFF

abundance: -
d_gene: TRBD1
j_gene: TRBJ2-7
len: 15
v_gene: TRBV5-1
CDR3nt: TGCGCCAGCAGCCTCAGGACAGGGGGCAACGACGAGCAGTACTTC
CDR3aa: CASSLRTGGNDEQYF

abundance: -
d_gene: TRBD1
j_gene: TRBJ2-3
len: 16
v_gene: TRBV6-6
CDR3nt: TGTGCCAGCAGCCCCTCCGGGGGACAGGGGTCAGATACGCAGTATTTT
CDR3aa: CASSPSGGQGSDTQYF

abundance: -
d_gene: -
j_gene: TRBJ1-1
len: 12
v_gene: TRBV29-1
CDR3nt: TGCAGCGCTAGACAGACGAACACTGAAGCTTTCTTT
CDR3aa: CSARQTNTEAFF

abundance: many
d_gene: TRBD1
j_gene: TRBJ2-2
len: 14
v_gene: TRBV6-1
CDR3nt: TGTGCCAGCAATAAACAGGGGGCCGCCGGGGAGCTGTTTTTT
CDR3aa: CASNKQGAAGELFF

abundance: -
d_gene: -
j_gene: TRBJ2-2
len: 15
v_gene: TRBV9
CDR3nt: TGTGCCAGCAGCGTAGCCCCTAGAGGGACCGGGGAGCTGTTTTTT
CDR3aa: CASSVAPRGTGELFF

abundance: -
d_gene: -
j_gene: TRBJ1-2
len: 14
v_gene: TRBV5-4
CDR3nt: TGTGCCAGCAGCTTCGGGACTTCTAGACGCGGCTACACCTTC
CDR3aa: CASSFGTSRRGYTF

abundance: -
d_gene: TRBD1
j_gene: TRBJ2-7
len: 14
v_gene: TRBV7-9
CDR3nt: TGTGCCAGCAGCTCTCACAGGGGGCCTTACGAGCAGTACTTC
CDR3aa: CASSSHRGPYEQYF

abundance: -
d_gene: -
j_gene: TRBJ1-1
len: 10
v_gene: TRBV30
CDR3nt: TGTGCCTGTCCACAGTCGGTAGCTTTCTTT
CDR3aa: CACPQSVAFF

abundance: -
d_gene: TRBD2
j_gene: TRBJ2-3
len: 20
v_gene: TRBV9
CDR3nt: TGTGCCAGCAGCGTAGGGTGGGGACGGAGAAGCGGGAGGGACACAGATACGCAGTATTTT
CDR3aa: CASSVGWGRRSGRDTDTQYF

abundance: -
d_gene: TRBD1
j_gene: TRBJ2-3
len: 15
v_gene: TRBV5-1
CDR3nt: TGCGCCAGCAGCTCTCCGGGACAGAGCACAGATACGCAGTATTTT
CDR3aa: CASSSPGQSTDTQYF

abundance: few
d_gene: -
j_gene: TRBJ2-7
len: 14
v_gene: TRBV6-6
CDR3nt: TGTGCCAGCAGAACCCGGGACCAATCCTACGAGCAGTACTTC
CDR3aa: CASRTRDQSYEQYF

abundance: once
d_gene: TRBD1
j_gene: TRBJ2-5
len: 13
v_gene: TRBV2
CDR3nt: TGTGCCAGCAGTGGACAGGGCGCAGAGACCCAGTACTTC
CDR3aa: CASSGQGAETQYF

abundance: -
d_gene: TRBD1
j_gene: TRBJ1-5
len: 17
v_gene: TRBV19
CDR3nt: TGTGCCAGTAGTATTGAAACCGGGACAGGGTACAATCAGCCCCAGCATTTT
CDR3aa: CASSIETGTGYNQPQHF

abundance: -
d_gene: -
j_gene: TRBJ2-3
len: 15
v_gene: TRBV28
CDR3nt: TGTGCCAGCACTGACTCAGGACAGCTCACAGATACGCAGTATTTT
CDR3aa: CASTDSGQLTDTQYF

abundance: -
d_gene: -
j_gene: TRBJ2-5
len: 11
v_gene: TRBV6-5
CDR3nt: TGTGCCAGCAGTTACCGGGGCTCGCAGTACTTC
CDR3aa: CASSYRGSQYF

abundance: -
d_gene: -
j_gene: TRBJ2-6
len: 20
v_gene: TRBV7-3
CDR3nt: TGTGCCAGCAGCTCCCCCGGGGTGGACAGAGCTAACTCTGGGGCCAACGTCCTGACTTTC
CDR3aa: CASSSPGVDRANSGANVLTF

abundance: -
d_gene: -
j_gene: TRBJ1-2
len: 15
v_gene: TRBV7-2
CDR3nt: TGTGCCAGCAGCTTAGCGGTAGGGGGATTGCTGGGCTACACCTTC
CDR3aa: CASSLAVGGLLGYTF

abundance: -
d_gene: -
j_gene: TRBJ1-5
len: 15
v_gene: TRBV15
CDR3nt: TGTGCCACCAGCAGCGACTACAGGGCCAATCAGCCCCAGCATTTT
CDR3aa: CATSSDYRANQPQHF

abundance: -
d_gene: -
j_gene: TRBJ2-2
len: 14
v_gene: TRBV12-5
CDR3nt: TGTGCTAGTGTAGGTAGCTTGATCACCGGGGAGCTGTTTTTT
CDR3aa: CASVGSLITGELFF

abundance: once
d_gene: TRBD1
j_gene: TRBJ1-1
len: 15
v_gene: TRBV29-1
CDR3nt: TGCAGCGCCCCGGGACAGGGGGCCGGCAGCACTGAAGCTTTCTTT
CDR3aa: CSAPGQGAGSTEAFF

abundance: -
d_gene: -
j_gene: TRBJ1-4
len: 12
v_gene: TRBV28
CDR3nt: TGTGCCAGCAGTCCCCAAGAGGGAAAACTGTTTTTT
CDR3aa: CASSPQEGKLFF

abundance: -
d_gene: -
j_gene: TRBJ2-1
len: 14
v_gene: TRBV11-3
CDR3nt: TGTGCCAGCAGCACCGGGACCACCTACAATGAGCAGTTCTTC
CDR3aa: CASSTGTTYNEQFF

abundance: few
d_gene: -
j_gene: TRBJ2-7
len: 11
v_gene: TRBV28
CDR3nt: TGTGCCAGCAGCGTGAACTACGAGCAGTACTTC
CDR3aa: CASSVNYEQYF

abundance: -
d_gene: -
j_gene: TRBJ2-1
len: 12
v_gene: TRBV29-1
CDR3nt: TGCAGCGTTGAAGGAACCTCCGATGAGCAGTTCTTC
CDR3aa: CSVEGTSDEQFF

abundance: -
d_gene: -
j_gene: TRBJ2-3
len: 14
v_gene: TRBV7-9
CDR3nt: TGTGCCAGCAGCAGAGGACAGAGCCCGAGTAAGCAGTATTTT
CDR3aa: CASSRGQSPSKQYF

abundance: -
d_gene: -
j_gene: TRBJ2-1
len: 16
v_gene: TRBV5-1
CDR3nt: TGCGCCAGCAGCCCCGTGGAGGGGGGCTCCTACAATGAGCAGTTCTTC
CDR3aa: CASSPVEGGSYNEQFF

abundance: -
d_gene: TRBD2
j_gene: TRBJ2-7
len: 13
v_gene: TRBV11-3
CDR3nt: TGTGCCAGCAGATCTAGCGGGAGGCCCGAGCAGTACTTC
CDR3aa: CASRSSGRPEQYF

abundance: once
d_gene: -
j_gene: TRBJ1-1
len: 14
v_gene: TRBV5-4
CDR3nt: TGTGCCAGCAGCGTTGGGGTGGCGTACACTGAAGCTTTCTTT
CDR3aa: CASSVGVAYTEAFF

abundance: -
d_gene: -
j_gene: TRBJ2-1
len: 11
v_gene: TRBV29-1
CDR3nt: TGCAGCGAAAAAGATGGGCGGGGTGAGTTCTTC
CDR3aa: CSEKDGRGEFF

abundance: -
d_gene: -
j_gene: TRBJ1-2
len: 14
v_gene: TRBV30
CDR3nt: TGTGCCTGGAGTGAACCCGACAGGTACTATGGCTACACCTTC
CDR3aa: CAWSEPDRYYGYTF

abundance: -
d_gene: TRBD2
j_gene: TRBJ2-1
len: 16
v_gene: TRBV25-1
CDR3nt: TGTGCCAGCAGTGAATGGGTGACTAGCGGCTCCAATGAGCAGTTCTTC
CDR3aa: CASSEWVTSGSNEQFF

abundance: -
d_gene: TRBD2
j_gene: TRBJ2-7
len: 16
v_gene: TRBV5-1
CDR3nt: TGCGCCAGCAGCCCGGAGCGGCGGGAGGGAGGTCGCGAGCAGTACTTC
CDR3aa: CASSPERREGGREQYF

abundance: -
d_gene: TRBD2
j_gene: TRBJ2-7
len: 14
v_gene: TRBV10-3
CDR3nt: TGTGCCATCAGTGTGGCTAGCGGTGGGAACGAGCAGTACTTC
CDR3aa: CAISVASGGNEQYF

abundance: once
d_gene: -
j_gene: TRBJ2-7
len: 12
v_gene: TRBV19
CDR3nt: TGTGCCAGTAAAGGGGGCTCCTACGAGCAGTACTTC
CDR3aa: CASKGGSYEQYF

abundance: -
d_gene: TRBD1
j_gene: TRBJ1-1
len: 15
v_gene: TRBV4-3
CDR3nt: TGCGCCAGCAGCCAAGTAGGACAGGGGGGCACTGAAGCTTTCTTT
CDR3aa: CASSQVGQGGTEAFF

abundance: -
d_gene: -
j_gene: TRBJ1-3
len: 17
v_gene: TRBV11-3
CDR3nt: TGTGCCAGCAGCCCCTACGGGGGGGCACTCTCTGGAAACACCATATATTTT
CDR3aa: CASSPYGGALSGNTIYF

abundance: -
d_gene: -
j_gene: TRBJ2-3
len: 13
v_gene: TRBV7-2
CDR3nt: TGTGCCAGCAGCTTATCCCCGCCCGATACGCAGTATTTT
CDR3aa: CASSLSPPDTQYF

abundance: -
d_gene: -
j_gene: TRBJ1-1
len: 12
v_gene: TRBV29-1
CDR3nt: TGCAGCGGCCGGAAACAGAACACTGAAGCTTTCTTT
CDR3aa: CSGRKQNTEAFF